This T cell receptor beta chain was retrieved from a study of cytomegalovirus exposure and HLA in healthy donors. Overall study findings and caveats: The study assumed roughly uniform donor sequencing depth for presence/absence analyses. For TCR beta chains, V- and J-gene trimming was later linked to a missense DCLRE1C variant. There were some V segments, including TRBV6-2 and TRBV6-3, excluded as indistinguishable.

CDR1 MDHEN and CDR2 SYDVKM come from the germline V gene. Deletions cut 6 bases from V and 2 bases from J, with 11 bases between. The CDR3 has 14 amino acids. Vbeta (60) and Jbeta (13) primers were used in the PCR. Method: immunoSEQ multiplex PCR; TCRdb's copy keeps in-frame clones and lacks some. The sample has about 200,000 clones; about four fifths are singletons. Points on this clone: The antigen remains undetermined.

The chain links TRBV28 to TRBJ1-5; D is possibly TRBD1 (5 bases). Sequences were obtained from PBMCs. This clonotype was obtained from a woman between 50 and 59 years old in good health and CMV-seronegative. CDR3 in amino acids: CASSAGGGNQPQHF. Here the CDR3 DNA reads TGTGCCAGCAGCGCTGGGGGGGGCAATCAGCCCCAGCATTTT. The variable domain in full, with the rest retrieved from reference TRBV28 and TRBJ1-5, is DVKVTQSSRYLVKRTGEKVFLECVQDMDHENMFWYRQDPGLGLRLIYFSYDVKMKEKGDIPEGYSVSREKKERFSLILESASTNQTSMYLCASSAGGGNQPQHFGDGTRLSIL.